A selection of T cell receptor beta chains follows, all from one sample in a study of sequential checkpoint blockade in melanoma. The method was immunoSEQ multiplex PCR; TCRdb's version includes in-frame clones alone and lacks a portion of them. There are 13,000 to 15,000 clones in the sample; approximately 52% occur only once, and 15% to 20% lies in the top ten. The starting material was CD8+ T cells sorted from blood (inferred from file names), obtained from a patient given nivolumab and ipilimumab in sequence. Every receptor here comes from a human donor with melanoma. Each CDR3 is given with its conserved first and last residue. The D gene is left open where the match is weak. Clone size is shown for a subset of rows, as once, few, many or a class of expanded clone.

CDR3aa: CASSLNRALSGANVLTF; CDR3nt: TGTGCCAGCAGCTTAAACAGGGCCCTCTCTGGGGCCAACGTCCTGACTTTC; abundance: NA; v_gene: TRBV7-9; d_gene: NA; j_gene: TRBJ2-6
CDR3aa: CASSERVAGGTSTDTQYF; CDR3nt: TGTGCCAGCAGTGAACGCGTAGCGGGAGGAACTAGCACAGATACGCAGTATTTT; abundance: NA; v_gene: TRBV2; d_gene: TRBD2; j_gene: TRBJ2-3
CDR3aa: CAGQGNYGYTF; CDR3nt: TGTGCCGGACAGGGGAACTATGGCTACACCTTC; abundance: NA; v_gene: TRBV7-6; d_gene: TRBD1; j_gene: TRBJ1-2
CDR3aa: CASSYGQGAYNEQFF; CDR3nt: TGTGCCAGCAGTTACGGCCAGGGGGCCTACAATGAGCAGTTCTTC; abundance: few; v_gene: TRBV6-6; d_gene: TRBD1; j_gene: TRBJ2-1
CDR3aa: CASRGVLAGDKSYNEQFF; CDR3nt: TGTGCCAGTAGAGGGGTGCTAGCGGGTGATAAGTCCTACAATGAGCAGTTCTTC; abundance: NA; v_gene: TRBV19; d_gene: TRBD2; j_gene: TRBJ2-1
CDR3aa: CASSLGQGRENQYF; CDR3nt: TGTGCCAGCAGCTTGGGGCAGGGGCGGGAGAACCAGTACTTC; abundance: once; v_gene: TRBV5-5; d_gene: NA; j_gene: TRBJ2-5
CDR3aa: CASSLRTGGDTIYF; CDR3nt: TGTGCCAGCAGCTTGCGAACAGGGGGAGACACCATATATTTT; abundance: NA; v_gene: TRBV5-3; d_gene: TRBD1; j_gene: TRBJ1-3
CDR3aa: CASRRPGTVPYEQYF; CDR3nt: TGTGCCAGCAGAAGGCCCGGGACAGTCCCCTACGAGCAGTACTTC; abundance: NA; v_gene: TRBV7-9; d_gene: TRBD1; j_gene: TRBJ2-7
CDR3aa: CASSHTGVVNTGELFF; CDR3nt: TGTGCCAGCAGCCACACGGGGGTCGTTAACACCGGGGAGCTGTTTTTT; abundance: few; v_gene: TRBV11-2; d_gene: NA; j_gene: TRBJ2-2
CDR3aa: CASSMGRNTDTQYF; CDR3nt: TGTGCCAGTAGTATGGGCAGGAACACAGATACGCAGTATTTT; abundance: NA; v_gene: TRBV19; d_gene: NA; j_gene: TRBJ2-3
CDR3aa: CAISEATSGGTDTQYF; CDR3nt: TGTGCCATCAGTGAGGCCACTAGCGGGGGCACAGATACGCAGTATTTT; abundance: once; v_gene: TRBV10-3; d_gene: TRBD2; j_gene: TRBJ2-3
CDR3aa: CAWSAGQYTEAFF; CDR3nt: TGTGCCTGGAGTGCCGGACAGTACACTGAAGCTTTCTTT; abundance: NA; v_gene: TRBV30; d_gene: NA; j_gene: TRBJ1-1
CDR3aa: CASSLDVYGTGEDEQYF; CDR3nt: TGTGCCAGCAGCTTAGATGTGTATGGGACAGGGGAAGACGAGCAGTACTTC; abundance: NA; v_gene: TRBV11-1; d_gene: TRBD1; j_gene: TRBJ2-7
CDR3aa: CAWATGRYYGYTF; CDR3nt: TGTGCCTGGGCGACAGGGAGGTACTATGGCTACACCTTC; abundance: few; v_gene: TRBV30; d_gene: TRBD1; j_gene: TRBJ1-2
CDR3aa: CASREGTGISYEQYF; CDR3nt: TGTGCCAGCCGAGAGGGGACAGGTATTTCCTACGAGCAGTACTTC; abundance: NA; v_gene: TRBV2; d_gene: TRBD1; j_gene: TRBJ2-7
CDR3aa: CASSKESGTGGETQYF; CDR3nt: TGTGCCAGCAGCAAAGAGTCCGGGACAGGTGGGGAGACCCAGTACTTC; abundance: NA; v_gene: TRBV4-2; d_gene: TRBD1; j_gene: TRBJ2-5
CDR3aa: CSVPPGSYGRARYEQYF; CDR3nt: TGCAGCGTGCCCCCTGGCTCATACGGGAGAGCTCGGTACGAGCAGTACTTC; abundance: NA; v_gene: TRBV29-1; d_gene: NA; j_gene: TRBJ2-7
CDR3aa: CASSQVAPRGETQYF; CDR3nt: TGTGCCAGCAGCCAAGTCGCACCCCGAGGCGAGACCCAGTACTTC; abundance: once; v_gene: TRBV7-9; d_gene: NA; j_gene: TRBJ2-5
CDR3aa: CASSGQQNTEAFF; CDR3nt: TGTGCCAGCAGCGGACAGCAGAACACTGAAGCTTTCTTT; abundance: NA; v_gene: TRBV6-6; d_gene: NA; j_gene: TRBJ1-1
CDR3aa: CASSLEEGAGEKLFF; CDR3nt: TGTGCCAGCAGCTTAGAGGAGGGGGCAGGGGAAAAACTGTTTTTT; abundance: NA; v_gene: TRBV11-2; d_gene: TRBD1; j_gene: TRBJ1-4
CDR3aa: CASRNQGAVYGYTF; CDR3nt: TGTGCCAGCAGAAATCAGGGGGCAGTCTATGGCTACACCTTC; abundance: few; v_gene: TRBV5-3; d_gene: TRBD1; j_gene: TRBJ1-2
CDR3aa: CSIREGYNEQFF; CDR3nt: TGCAGCATACGCGAGGGCTACAATGAGCAGTTCTTC; abundance: NA; v_gene: TRBV29-1; d_gene: NA; j_gene: TRBJ2-1
CDR3aa: CASRRAGSSYNEQFF; CDR3nt: TGTGCCAGTAGAAGGGCGGGAAGCTCCTACAATGAGCAGTTCTTC; abundance: few; v_gene: TRBV19; d_gene: NA; j_gene: TRBJ2-1
CDR3aa: CASSTWTGGASEQYF; CDR3nt: TGCGCCAGCAGCACCTGGACAGGGGGCGCATCCGAGCAGTACTTC; abundance: NA; v_gene: TRBV5-1; d_gene: TRBD1; j_gene: TRBJ2-7
CDR3aa: CASSLLLARDEQYF; CDR3nt: TGTGCCAGCAGCCTACTACTAGCTCGTGACGAGCAGTACTTC; abundance: once; v_gene: TRBV14; d_gene: NA; j_gene: TRBJ2-7
CDR3aa: CASSLDVASGEQFF; CDR3nt: TGTGCCAGCAGCTTAGATGTGGCTAGCGGGGAGCAGTTCTTC; abundance: NA; v_gene: TRBV7-9; d_gene: TRBD2; j_gene: TRBJ2-1
CDR3aa: CASSQDRTGGGYTF; CDR3nt: TGTGCCAGCAGCCAAGATCGGACAGGGGGTGGCTACACCTTC; abundance: NA; v_gene: TRBV4-2; d_gene: TRBD1; j_gene: TRBJ1-2
CDR3aa: CASSLGSRSEQFF; CDR3nt: TGTGCCAGCAGCTTAGGCTCGCGTAGTGAGCAGTTCTTC; abundance: few; v_gene: TRBV7-2; d_gene: NA; j_gene: TRBJ2-1
CDR3aa: CASSWGLEETQYF; CDR3nt: TGTGCCAGCAGCTGGGGACTAGAAGAGACCCAGTACTTC; abundance: NA; v_gene: TRBV5-6; d_gene: TRBD2; j_gene: TRBJ2-5
CDR3aa: CASSGGSGGPYEQYF; CDR3nt: TGTGCCAGCAGCGGGGGTAGCGGGGGGCCCTACGAGCAGTACTTC; abundance: NA; v_gene: TRBV6-1; d_gene: TRBD2; j_gene: TRBJ2-7
CDR3aa: CASSEFWSAEGRTGELFF; CDR3nt: TGTGCCAGCAGTGAATTCTGGTCGGCAGAGGGCCGAACCGGGGAGCTGTTTTTT; abundance: NA; v_gene: TRBV25-1; d_gene: NA; j_gene: TRBJ2-2
CDR3aa: CASSPTSGPELRYNEQFF; CDR3nt: TGTGCCAGCAGCCCGACTAGCGGACCAGAACTTAGGTACAATGAGCAGTTCTTC; abundance: NA; v_gene: TRBV4-2; d_gene: TRBD2; j_gene: TRBJ2-1
CDR3aa: CASSLGSEQYF; CDR3nt: TGTGCCAGCAGTTTGGGCTCCGAGCAGTACTTC; abundance: NA; v_gene: TRBV28; d_gene: NA; j_gene: TRBJ2-7
CDR3aa: CASSLWRVLSYEQYF; CDR3nt: TGTGCCAGCAGCTTGTGGAGGGTCCTATCCTACGAGCAGTACTTC; abundance: few; v_gene: TRBV5-4; d_gene: NA; j_gene: TRBJ2-7
CDR3aa: CASSLEGVRQLYGYTF; CDR3nt: TGTGCCAGCAGCTTGGAAGGCGTCAGACAACTCTATGGCTACACCTTC; abundance: NA; v_gene: TRBV5-6; d_gene: NA; j_gene: TRBJ1-2
CDR3aa: CASTGVEETQYF; CDR3nt: TGTGCCAGCACGGGGGTTGAAGAGACCCAGTACTTC; abundance: NA; v_gene: TRBV28; d_gene: NA; j_gene: TRBJ2-5
CDR3aa: CASSQEHYSNQPQHF; CDR3nt: TGCGCCAGCAGCCAAGAACACTATAGCAATCAGCCCCAGCATTTT; abundance: few; v_gene: TRBV4-3; d_gene: NA; j_gene: TRBJ1-5
CDR3aa: CSVMDRGEAFF; CDR3nt: TGCAGCGTTATGGACAGGGGGGAAGCTTTCTTT; abundance: NA; v_gene: TRBV29-1; d_gene: TRBD1; j_gene: TRBJ1-1
CDR3aa: CASSEQGAGEAFF; CDR3nt: TGCGCCAGCAGTGAACAGGGGGCCGGTGAAGCTTTCTTT; abundance: NA; v_gene: TRBV10-1; d_gene: TRBD1; j_gene: TRBJ1-1
CDR3aa: CASSVGGAPPDTQYF; CDR3nt: TGTGCCAGCAGTGTGGGGGGGGCTCCCCCAGATACGCAGTATTTT; abundance: once; v_gene: TRBV9; d_gene: NA; j_gene: TRBJ2-3
CDR3aa: CASRKGTGRYEQYF; CDR3nt: TGTGCCAGCAGAAAGGGGACAGGCCGATACGAGCAGTACTTC; abundance: NA; v_gene: TRBV28; d_gene: TRBD1; j_gene: TRBJ2-7
CDR3aa: CASSPGAGGPILNYGYTF; CDR3nt: TGTGCCAGCAGCCCGGGGGCAGGGGGTCCCATCCTTAACTATGGCTACACCTTC; abundance: few; v_gene: TRBV4-2; d_gene: TRBD1; j_gene: TRBJ1-2
CDR3aa: CASSLFGGSPLHF; CDR3nt: TGTGCCAGCAGTTTATTCGGGGGTTCACCCCTCCACTTT; abundance: NA; v_gene: TRBV28; d_gene: NA; j_gene: TRBJ1-6
CDR3aa: CASSLGGTGVYGYTF; CDR3nt: TGTGCCAGCAGCTTAGGCGGGACAGGGGTCTATGGCTACACCTTC; abundance: few; v_gene: TRBV13; d_gene: TRBD1; j_gene: TRBJ1-2
CDR3aa: CASSIGLAGGSDTQYF; CDR3nt: TGTGCCAGTAGTATAGGACTAGCGGGAGGTTCAGATACGCAGTATTTT; abundance: NA; v_gene: TRBV19; d_gene: TRBD2; j_gene: TRBJ2-3
CDR3aa: CASSLPGGSEDGYTF; CDR3nt: TGTGCCAGCAGCTTACCAGGGGGTTCGGAGGATGGCTACACCTTC; abundance: NA; v_gene: TRBV7-9; d_gene: TRBD1; j_gene: TRBJ1-2
CDR3aa: CASNPGTYNEQFF; CDR3nt: TGTGCCAGCAACCCTGGCACCTACAATGAGCAGTTCTTC; abundance: once; v_gene: TRBV6-6; d_gene: NA; j_gene: TRBJ2-1
CDR3aa: CASSFGLAGSSISYEQYF; CDR3nt: TGTGCCAGCAGCTTTGGACTAGCGGGTTCTTCCATTTCCTACGAGCAGTACTTC; abundance: once; v_gene: TRBV7-2; d_gene: TRBD2; j_gene: TRBJ2-7
CDR3aa: CASSQGANEQFF; CDR3nt: TGCGCCAGCAGCCAGGGGGCGAATGAGCAGTTCTTC; abundance: NA; v_gene: TRBV4-1; d_gene: NA; j_gene: TRBJ2-1
CDR3aa: CASSDVGVLPDTQYF; CDR3nt: TGTGCCAGCAGTGATGTGGGAGTCCTCCCAGATACGCAGTATTTT; abundance: NA; v_gene: TRBV2; d_gene: NA; j_gene: TRBJ2-3
CDR3aa: CASSQEVSLNTEAFF; CDR3nt: TGTGCCAGCAGCCAAGAGGTCAGTTTGAACACTGAAGCTTTCTTT; abundance: NA; v_gene: TRBV4-2; d_gene: NA; j_gene: TRBJ1-1
CDR3aa: CSVEEGLGTGELFF; CDR3nt: TGCAGCGTTGAAGAGGGGCTAGGCACCGGGGAGCTGTTTTTT; abundance: few; v_gene: TRBV29-1; d_gene: NA; j_gene: TRBJ2-2
CDR3aa: CASSQNSYEQYF; CDR3nt: TGTGCCAGCAGCCAGAACTCCTACGAGCAGTACTTC; abundance: NA; v_gene: TRBV5-4; d_gene: NA; j_gene: TRBJ2-7
CDR3aa: CASSQGDWSSEQYF; CDR3nt: TGCGCCAGCAGCCAAGGAGACTGGTCCTCGGAGCAGTACTTC; abundance: few; v_gene: TRBV4-1; d_gene: NA; j_gene: TRBJ2-7
CDR3aa: CASSRTGDTDTQYF; CDR3nt: TGCGCCAGCAGTAGGACAGGGGACACAGATACGCAGTATTTT; abundance: NA; v_gene: TRBV10-2; d_gene: TRBD1; j_gene: TRBJ2-3
CDR3aa: CASSFYGAGVYEQYF; CDR3nt: TGTGCCAGCAGCTTTTATGGAGCGGGAGTATACGAGCAGTACTTC; abundance: NA; v_gene: TRBV5-4; d_gene: TRBD2; j_gene: TRBJ2-7
CDR3aa: CASSFGGQAVGQFF; CDR3nt: TGTGCCAGCAGCTTCGGGGGACAGGCTGTAGGGCAGTTCTTC; abundance: NA; v_gene: TRBV7-9; d_gene: TRBD1; j_gene: TRBJ2-1
CDR3aa: CASSRDRVRSPLHF; CDR3nt: TGTGCCAGCAGCAGGGACAGGGTTCGTTCACCCCTCCACTTT; abundance: NA; v_gene: TRBV5-4; d_gene: TRBD1; j_gene: TRBJ1-6
CDR3aa: CAISDARGSRDEQYF; CDR3nt: TGTGCCATCAGTGATGCCAGGGGGAGTAGGGACGAGCAGTACTTC; abundance: NA; v_gene: TRBV10-3; d_gene: TRBD1; j_gene: TRBJ2-7
CDR3aa: CASRPGQGAFDGYTF; CDR3nt: TGTGCCAGCCGTCCGGGACAGGGGGCATTTGATGGCTACACCTTC; abundance: few; v_gene: TRBV6-1; d_gene: TRBD1; j_gene: TRBJ1-2